This TCR beta chain was sequenced during a study of CD8 T cells in ankylosing spondylitis. There are a few counts of this clonotype. Its matching antigen is unknown. General observations from the study: With a CD8+ phenotype, disease-linked clones were relatively rare in peripheral blood. A motif in TCR beta, a set of about eight highly homologous variants, appeared characteristic of ankylosing spondylitis blood. Matched ankylosing spondylitis synovial fluid reportedly contained a significantly enriched population of disease-linked clones. There were earlier reports of some motif variants in reactive arthritis synovial fluid and blood.

V shed 6 bases and J shed 7 bases, with 15 bases lying between them. The CDR3 runs 13 residues. The TCR beta libraries were generated through quantitative 5'-RACE incorporating molecular barcodes. TCRdb called the 5' RACE reads again in MiXCR, with one record for every CDR3 protein. This sample has approximately 300,000 distinct CDR3 sequences; 8% occur once, and the top ten carry roughly 15%. The sequenced material came from blood, either unsorted or a sorted T cell fraction (not recorded which). The receptor's source is a male donor with ankylosing spondylitis. The V and J genes are TRBV12-3 or TRBV12-4 and TRBJ1-1; no reliable D call. The chain's CDR3 is CASSQETRREAFF. The CDR3 DNA is TGTGCCAGCAGCCAAGAGACCCGCCGTGAAGCTTTCTTT.